The T cell receptor (beta chain) described here comes from a study of shared clonotypes between healthy human individuals. Overall study findings and caveats: Investigators collected only blood, and repertoires in tissues likely differ. Relative to memory subsets, naive subsets generally showed larger estimated richness.

CDR3 size: 12 residues. Between the trimmed V and J ends, which lost 5 bases and 1 base, there was a span of 2 bases. Germline loops: CDR1 MNHEY, CDR2 SVGAGI. Concerning this clone: The antigen is unknown. The sample has other DNA sequences that encode this CDR3 too.

Deep was the level used in running the assay. This table comes from immunoSEQ multiplex PCR, and its TCRdb copy is limited to in-frame clones, with some not included. The top ten clones hold more than 0.95% of a sample with nearly 2 million clones, roughly 95% of them seen once. The naive CD8 population came from CD45RO-negative cells selected for CCR7, without terminally differentiated effector memory CD45RA+ cells. This clonotype was sampled from a man between 18 and 35 years old in good health. The gene calls are TRBV6-5 and TRBJ2-2; the D is unclear. Sequenced material: naive CD8+ T cells sorted from blood. Here the CDR3 DNA reads TGTGCCAGCAGTCAGAACACCGGGGAGCTGTTTTTT. Encoded protein: CASSQNTGELFF.